This TCR beta chain was retrieved from a study of T cells in Graves' hyperthyroidism and ophthalmopathy. The study's findings and limits: Ophthalmopathy and stable hyperthyroidism were separated by a 13 V-J model.

Aged 18 to 65, the patients had hyperthyroidism that was newly diagnosed and had lasted under 2 months. Patients with uncontrolled infections, other autoimmune diseases, pregnancy or lactation were excluded. TCR beta CDR3 regions were amplified from RNA transcripts. Primed by the HTBI set, a first-round RT-PCR was run on the TCR CDR3. Each CDR3 protein is one row after TCRdb ran MiXCR on the multiplex PCR reads. The profile shows fewer than 450,000 distinct CDR3 sequences, 15% to 20% of them singletons. Unmatched junction bases numbered 8, after V lost 5 bases and J lost 5 bases. This CDR3 has 14 amino acids. The germline V gene encodes CDR1 SGHNT and CDR2 YENEEA. This clonotype was recorded at least ten times. Its antigen is not identified.

The TCR comes from a young woman with Graves' hyperthyroidism that later progressed to Graves' ophthalmopathy. The sequenced material came from blood. The chain has TRBV11-3 and TRBJ1-1; 7 bases align to TRBD1. The CDR3 bases are TGTGCCAGCAGCGGTGACAGGGCTGGGACTGAAGCTTTCTTT. This codes for CASSGDRAGTEAFF.